This T cell receptor (beta chain) was obtained from a study of Ad26.COV2.S vaccination and SARS-CoV-2 variants. Study-level points and caveats: Those who received vaccine or placebo ended up with similar non-spike TCR breadth.

Libraries were prepared by immunoSEQ multiplex PCR; TCRdb keeps only in-frame clonotypes and omits some of them. Of 150,000 to 200,000 clones in the sample, 87% were seen once. As regards this clone: What it recognizes is unknown.

The germline CDR1 and CDR2 sequences are LGHDT and YNNKEL (reference sequence). The CDR3 runs to 15 residues. V dropped 1 base and J dropped 0 bases, with 7 bases sitting between them. This clonotype was sampled from a human donor who had recovered from COVID-19. V gene TRBV3-1 (or the pseudogene TRBV3-2) combines with J gene TRBJ1-5; D gene ambiguous. Sequences were derived from peripheral blood, sampled after recovery from COVID-19. The DNA for the CDR3 is TGTGCCAGCAGCCAAGCGGCAGATAGCAATCAGCCCCAGCATTTT. This encodes CASSQAADSNQPQHF.